The 25 T cell receptor beta chains below were found in one sample sequenced in a study of blood T cell repertoires in COVID-19. The method was immunoSEQ multiplex PCR; TCRdb's version includes in-frame clones alone and lacks a portion of them. The data hold about 170,000 clones, with around nine tenths observed a single time. Sequencing used peripheral blood. These receptor sequences come from a man between 70 and 80 years old with acute or convalescent COVID-19.

In DNA form, the CDR3 reads TGTGCCAGCTCACGGGGACAGTCCCCAGTGGAGAAGCAGTACTTC. As protein: CASSRGQSPVEKQYF. V and J are TRBV18 and TRBJ2-7; TRBD1 agrees at 7 bases. The V gene's germline CDR1 is KGHSH and CDR2 LQKENI. The junction had 14 bases not matched to a gene; V was cut back by 4 bases and J by 8 bases. This CDR3 contains 15 residues.

A few counts support this clone. At one end, the junction sequence differs from germline, possibly due to a read error. V is TRBV18 and J is TRBJ2-1, with 13 bases aligning to TRBD2. Germline V gene data show CDR1 as KGHSH and CDR2 as LQKENI. The CDR3 has 12 amino acids. The CDR3 loop reads CASSKLAGGGIF. The CDR3 DNA reads TGTGCCAGCTCCAAACTAGCGGGAGGGGGCATCTTC.

The rearrangement joins TRBV30 to TRBJ2-3; 9 nucleotides match TRBD2. The trim removed 1 base at V and 4 bases at J, leaving 6 bases unmatched. The CDR3 has 15 amino acids. Germline values: CDR1 GTSNPN, CDR2 SVGIG (reference sequence). The CDR3 DNA reads TGTGCCTGGAGTGCAGAGCGGGGGGACTCAGATACGCAGTATTTT. Translated, it gives CAWSAERGDSDTQYF. The complete variable domain, with remaining parts taken from reference TRBV30 and TRBJ2-3, reads SQTIHQWPATLVQPVGSPLSLECTVEGTSNPNLYWYRQAAGRGLQLLFYSVGIGQISSEVPQNLSASRPQDRQFILSSKKLLLSDSGFYLCAWSAERGDSDTQYFGPGTRLTVL.

The chain recombines TRBV28 with TRBJ1-5, with unresolved D. The CDR3 length is 15 residues. CDR1 and CDR2 (germline): MDHEN, SYDVKM. V lost 2 bases to trimming and J lost 5 bases, with 13 bases between them. CDR3 region: CASSLDGVGDQPQHF. CDR3 sequence (DNA): TGTGCCAGCAGTTTAGACGGGGTAGGAGATCAGCCCCAGCATTTT.

The CDR3 nucleotides are TGTGCCAGCAGCGTAGGTCCTAGCGACGAGCAGTACTTC. Translated, it gives CASSVGPSDEQYF. The chain uses TRBV9 and TRBJ2-7, with D possibly being TRBD2 (6 bases). The V gene lost 0 bases and the J gene lost 5 bases, with 9 bases spanning the gap. The CDR3 is made up of 13 amino acids. Germline V lookup: CDR1 SGDLS, CDR2 YYNGEE.

The chain couples TRBV12-2 to TRBJ1-5. TRBV12-2 is a documented pseudogene. This CDR3 has 15 amino acids. CDR3 DNA: TGTGCAAGTCGCTTAAAGAGGGAGGGGGACCAGCCCCAGCATTTT. Its protein product is CASRLKREGDQPQHF.

The rearrangement uses TRBV18 and TRBJ2-7; the match to TRBD1 covers 8 bases. This CDR3 region has 14 residues. CDR1 KGHSH and CDR2 LQKENI come from the germline V gene. The V gene end was trimmed by 5 bases and the J gene end by 3 bases; junction bases not matched to a gene: 6. CDR3 coding DNA: TGTGCCAGCTCAACTCAGGGGGCCTTCTACGAGCAGTACTTC. It encodes CASSTQGAFYEQYF.

CDR3 protein: CAWSRGTGWETQYF. DNA for the CDR3: TGTGCCTGGAGTCGGGGGACAGGGTGGGAGACCCAGTACTTC. This chain connects TRBV30 to TRBJ2-5; 9 bases match TRBD1. This CDR3 is built from 14 residues. Trimming cost V 2 bases and J 5 bases; bases outside gene matches: 6. Germline CDR1 GTSNPN, CDR2 SVGIG (reference sequence).

The J gene is TRBJ2-2, the V gene TRBV7-8; 16 bases align to TRBD2. V shed 5 bases, J shed 5 bases, and the junction held 17 bases outside the gene matches. Germline lookup yields CDR1 SGHVS and CDR2 FQNEAQ. The CDR3 is made up of 21 amino acids. CDR3 sequence reads: CASSPRRKGLAGGPGTGELFF. The CDR3 region has the DNA TGTGCCAGCAGCCCCCGACGGAAGGGACTAGCGGGGGGGCCGGGGACCGGGGAGCTGTTTTTT.

The rearrangement links TRBV4-3 to TRBJ2-6, with D possibly matching TRBD2 (5 bases). CDR3 length: 16 residues. V was trimmed by 4 bases and J by 2 bases, leaving 12 bases between them. Germline V gives CDR1 LGHNA, CDR2 YSLEER. The CDR3 nucleotides are TGCGCCAGCAGCCCCATGGAGGAGCCTGGGGCCAACGTCCTGACTTTC. Amino acid sequence: CASSPMEEPGANVLTF.

The chain links TRBV9 to TRBJ2-5; the D is unclear. Germline V lookup: CDR1 SGDLS, CDR2 YYNGEE. V lost 1 base to trimming and J lost 3 bases, with 13 bases between them. The CDR3 is 15 amino acids. CDR3 residues: CASSVRGDFEETQYF. The CDR3 nucleotides are TGTGCCAGCAGCGTAAGAGGTGATTTCGAAGAGACCCAGTACTTC.

The chain joins TRBV7-9 to TRBJ2-7; 9 bases match TRBD1. Germline V gene lookup returns CDR1 SEHNR and CDR2 FQNEAQ (reference sequence). The CDR3 loop spans 14 amino acids. The junction had 3 bases not matched to a gene; V was cut back by 2 bases and J by 4 bases. The chain's CDR3 is CASSLFGTGYEQYF. In DNA, the CDR3 is TGTGCCAGCAGCTTATTCGGGACAGGGTACGAGCAGTACTTC.

The rearrangement uses TRBV7-2 and TRBJ1-2, with 7 bases fitting TRBD1. CDR1 and CDR2 (germline): SGHTA, FQGNSA. With 5 bases clipped from V and 5 bases from J, the junction kept 5 bases outside the gene matches. This CDR3 is built from 13 residues. CDR3 coding DNA: TGTGCCAGCAGCCGGGGACAGAATTATGGCTACACCTTC. Protein sequence: CASSRGQNYGYTF.

V usage is TRBV28 and J usage is TRBJ1-4; 9 bases are shared with TRBD1. CDR3 length: 15 residues. CDR1 is MDHEN and CDR2 is SYDVKM in the germline V gene. Unmatched junction bases numbered 9, after V lost 7 bases and J lost 6 bases. CDR3 amino acids: CASIRPGQGYEKLFF. The CDR3 DNA reads TGTGCCAGCATAAGACCGGGACAGGGCTATGAAAAACTGTTTTTT.

The chain links TRBV27 to TRBJ2-5; the D is unclear. Trimming shortened V by 5 bases and J by 0 bases, and 13 bases separated the two germline ends. The CDR3 covers 15 residues. Germline CDR1 MNHEY, CDR2 SMNVEV (reference sequence). Here the CDR3 reads CASSTLSRYQETQYF. CDR3 DNA sequence: TGTGCCAGCAGTACTTTGTCACGGTACCAAGAGACCCAGTACTTC.

The genes are TRBV3-1 (or the pseudogene TRBV3-2) and TRBJ1-2, with 7 bases lining up with TRBD1. This CDR3 comprises 15 residues. The V segment lost 4 bases and the J segment 4 bases; nucleotides outside the gene matches: 9. Germline V gene lookup returns CDR1 LGHDT and CDR2 YNNKEL (reference sequence). The CDR3 nucleotides are TGTGCCAGCAGCCTTCGGACAGGCCAGATCTATGGCTACACCTTC. Its translation is CASSLRTGQIYGYTF.

Note on this clone: One junction end does not reproduce the germline sequence, and a read error may be involved. The rearrangement links TRBV2 to TRBJ2-4, with D perhaps matching TRBD2 (6 bases). The CDR3 sequence is 13 residues long. Germline V gene lookup returns CDR1 SNHLY and CDR2 FYNNEI. The CDR3 region has the DNA TGTGCCAGCAGGGAAGCTGGGGACTCGAGGAAGTACTTC. Translation: CASREAGDSRKYF. The full variable domain, with the rest looked up from reference TRBV2 and TRBJ2-4, is EPEVTQTPSHQVTQMGQEVILRCVPISNHLYFYWYRQILGQKVEFLVSFYNNEISEKSEIFDDQFSVERPDGSNFTLKIRSTKLEDSAMYFCASREAGDSRKYFGAGTRLSVL.

The rearrangement links TRBV15 to TRBJ1-2; tentative D call: TRBD1 (6 bases). This CDR3 spans 17 amino acids. The germline CDR1 and CDR2 sequences are LNHNV and YYDKDF (reference sequence). Trimming stripped 0 bases from V and 4 bases from J, with 18 bases between. CDR3 DNA sequence: TGTGCCACCAGCAGAGATGAAACGGGACACCCCTTCTATGGCTACACCTTC. This encodes CATSRDETGHPFYGYTF.

V is TRBV12-5 and J is TRBJ2-5; a possible D gene is TRBD1 (5 bases). The CDR3 runs to 13 residues. Germline values: CDR1 LGHNT, CDR2 FRNRAP. V lost 4 bases and J lost 4, with 10 bases in between. Written as DNA, the CDR3 is TGTGCTAGTGGTTCCGACAGAGGAGAGACCCAGTACTTC. Translating gives CASGSDRGETQYF.

This sequence joins TRBV27 and TRBJ1-4; 10 bases are shared with TRBD1. J was trimmed by 5 bases and V by 7 bases; bases with no gene match: 7. The CDR3 consists of 15 residues. The germline gives CDR1 MNHEY, CDR2 SMNVEV (reference sequence). The CDR3 nucleotides are TGTGCCAGCACCCGGGACAGGGGCGGAAATGAAAAACTGTTTTTT. Amino acid sequence: CASTRDRGGNEKLFF.

V gene TRBV5-6 combines with J gene TRBJ2-7; D gene unclear. The germline V gene encodes CDR1 SGHDT and CDR2 YYEEEE. The CDR3 spans 12 residues. V dropped 3 bases and J dropped 9 bases, with 13 bases sitting between them. The CDR3 spells CASSSNVAPQYF. CDR3 DNA sequence: TGTGCCAGCAGCTCAAACGTGGCCCCGCAGTACTTC.

The chain links TRBV2 to TRBJ1-5, with TRBD1 matching over 8 bases. Germline V gene lookup returns CDR1 SNHLY and CDR2 FYNNEI. The CDR3 is 14 amino acids. J gave up 4 bases and V 2 bases, and 1 base lay outside the gene matches. The CDR3 DNA sequence: TGTGCCAGCAGTGAATGGGACAGGAATCAGCCCCAGCATTTT. Translating it yields CASSEWDRNQPQHF.

This chain uses TRBV9 with TRBJ2-5; D is possibly TRBD2 (6 bases). Germline assignment: CDR1 SGDLS and CDR2 YYNGEE. The CDR3 spans 14 residues. Trimming left V 4 bases short and J 3 bases short, with 13 bases between. The CDR3 coding sequence is TGTGCCAGCAGCCAACTTCGCGGGGAAGAGACCCAGTACTTC. The encoded protein is CASSQLRGEETQYF.

The rearrangement uses TRBV6-2 or TRBV6-3 and TRBJ2-7; tentatively, D is TRBD1 (6 bases). The CDR3 runs 16 residues. Trimming pared 7 bases from V and 1 base from J, leaving 20 bases between. CDR1 is MNHEY and CDR2 is SVGEGT in the germline V gene. The CDR3, as DNA: TGTGCCAGCACCCCAACTCTTGGGACAATTTCCTACGAGCAGTACTTC. As protein: CASTPTLGTISYEQYF.

The chain couples TRBV19 to TRBJ1-5; tentatively, D is TRBD1 (5 bases). The length of the CDR3 is 17 residues. Germline V CDR1 and CDR2: LNHDA, SQIVND (reference sequence). Trimming removed 7 bases at V and 0 bases at J, with 19 bases between. CDR3 in amino acids: CASKVPGPQGSNQPQHF. The CDR3 DNA follows: TGTGCCAGTAAGGTGCCTGGGCCCCAGGGTAGCAATCAGCCCCAGCATTTT.